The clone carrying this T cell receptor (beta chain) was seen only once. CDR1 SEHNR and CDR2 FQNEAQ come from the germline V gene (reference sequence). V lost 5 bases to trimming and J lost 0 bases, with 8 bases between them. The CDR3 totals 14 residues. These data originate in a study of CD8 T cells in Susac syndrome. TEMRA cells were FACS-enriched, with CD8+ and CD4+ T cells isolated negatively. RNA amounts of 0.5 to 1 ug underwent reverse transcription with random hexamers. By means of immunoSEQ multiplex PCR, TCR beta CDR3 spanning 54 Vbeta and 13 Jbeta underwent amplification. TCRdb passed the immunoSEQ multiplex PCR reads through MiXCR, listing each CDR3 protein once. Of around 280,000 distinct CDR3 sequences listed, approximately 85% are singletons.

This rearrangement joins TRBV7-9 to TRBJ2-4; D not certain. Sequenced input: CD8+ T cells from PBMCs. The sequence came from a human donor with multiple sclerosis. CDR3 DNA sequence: TGTGCCAGCAGCCTCGACTCAGCCAAAAACATTCAGTACTTC. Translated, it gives CASSLDSAKNIQYF.